This T cell receptor (beta chain) was documented in a study of blood T cell repertoires in COVID-19. V was pared by 8 bases and J by 4 bases, with 3 bases of the junction left unmatched. Germline V lookup: CDR1 MNHEY, CDR2 SMNVEV (reference sequence). The CDR3 consists of 13 residues. Here immunoSEQ multiplex PCR was the method, and the copy in TCRdb shows in-frame clones only, minus some. The data show about 160,000 clones, about 85% seen once. Sample: PBMCs or T cells enriched from blood (not recorded which). This receptor was taken from a woman aged 45-60 years who had recovered from COVID-19. The chain joins TRBV27 to TRBJ2-2; TRBD1 aligns across 8 bases. For the CDR3, the DNA is TGTGCCAGCCGGACAGGGCCCACCGGGGAGCTGTTTTTT. Protein sequence: CASRTGPTGELFF.